One sample yielded the 32 T cell receptor beta chains listed below, sequenced in a study of blood T cell repertoires in COVID-19. Assay used: immunoSEQ multiplex PCR; TCRdb lists only in-frame clones, some missing. The sample carries about 220,000 clones, around 81% recorded once. The material sequenced was peripheral blood. The origin of the receptors is an older woman with acute or convalescent COVID-19.

V and J are TRBV5-8 and TRBJ2-3, with 7 bases identical to TRBD1. The CDR3 length is 15 residues. Germline V gives CDR1 SGHTS, CDR2 YDEGEE. V lost 0 bases, J lost 2 bases, and 3 bases stayed unmatched. The DNA of the CDR3 is TGTGCCAGCAGCTTGGGCCAGGGGGACACAGATACGCAGTATTTT. This codes for CASSLGQGDTDTQYF. Filled out from reference TRBV5-8 and TRBJ2-3, the complete variable domain reads EAGVTQSPTHLIKTRGQQATLRCSPISGHTSVYWYQQALGLGLQFLLWYDEGEERNRGNFPPRFSGRQFPNYSSELNVNALELEDSALYLCASSLGQGDTDTQYFGPGTRLTVL.

This clone was counted between two and nine times. The chain combines TRBV7-2 with TRBJ1-3, with D tentatively TRBD1 (5 bases). Germline lookup yields CDR1 SGHTA and CDR2 FQGNSA. The V end lost 3 bases, the J end lost 0 bases, and 9 bases lay between the germline ends. The CDR3 is made up of 15 amino acids. The CDR3: CASSFAGVSGNTIYF. CDR3 coding DNA: TGTGCCAGCAGCTTTGCGGGGGTCTCTGGAAACACCATATATTTT.

The rearrangement links TRBV6-6 to TRBJ2-7, with D perhaps TRBD1 (6 bases). The CDR3 spans 16 residues. CDR1 is MNHNY and CDR2 is SVGAGI in the germline V gene (reference sequence). V lost 3 bases, J lost 1 base, and 16 bases lay in between. The CDR3 spells CASSYDWGQGSYEQYF. The CDR3 region has the DNA TGTGCCAGCAGTTATGATTGGGGGCAGGGTTCCTACGAGCAGTACTTC.

The sample holds a few counts of this clone. This sequence joins TRBV3-1 (or the pseudogene TRBV3-2) and TRBJ1-2, with 7 bases lining up with TRBD1. The length of the CDR3 is 14 residues. Trimming at V came to 2 bases and at J to 4 bases, leaving 4 bases not matched to a gene. Germline CDR1 LGHDT, CDR2 YNNKEL (reference sequence). The CDR3, as DNA: TGTGCCAGCAGCCAAAACAGGGGTGGCTATGGCTACACCTTC. Amino acid sequence: CASSQNRGGYGYTF.

The chain uses TRBV7-2 and TRBJ1-5; D gene uncertain. Germline V gene sequence: CDR1 SGHTA, CDR2 FQGNSA. V gave up 0 bases and J gave up 3 bases, with 9 bases separating them. The CDR3 consists of 15 residues. This chain's CDR3 is CASSLALGPNQPQHF. The CDR3 DNA follows: TGTGCCAGCAGCTTAGCGCTTGGCCCCAATCAGCCCCAGCATTTT.

This clone was seen once. The chain has TRBV7-2 and TRBJ2-2, with 8 bases lining up with TRBD2. V trimming: 3 bases; J trimming: 7 bases; junction bases outside the gene matches: 7. This CDR3 comprises 15 residues. Germline CDR1 is SGHTA and CDR2 is FQGNSA. In DNA form, the CDR3 reads TGTGCCAGCAGCTTCCCCGGGGGGGGCCACGGGGAGCTGTTTTTT. As protein: CASSFPGGGHGELFF.

This clone was found a few times. The J gene is TRBJ1-1, the V gene TRBV3-1 (or the pseudogene TRBV3-2); 7 positions match TRBD1. The CDR3 has 14 amino acids. Germline-derived CDR1 and CDR2 are LGHDT and YNNKEL (reference sequence). V lost 0 bases and J lost 4; bases outside the gene matches: 2. The CDR3 is CASSQDPGGTEAFF. CDR3 nucleotides: TGTGCCAGCAGCCAAGACCCAGGGGGCACTGAAGCTTTCTTT.

The rearrangement uses TRBV29-1 and TRBJ1-2; 9 bases agree with TRBD1. Trimming at V came to 7 bases and at J to 13 bases, leaving 13 bases not matched to a gene. CDR3 size: 12 residues. Germline loops: CDR1 SQVTM, CDR2 ANQGSEA. The CDR3 DNA follows: TGCAGCGGATCTGGGACAGGGACAACTCGCACCTTC. It translates to CSGSGTGTTRTF.

The chain recombines TRBV3-1 (or the pseudogene TRBV3-2) with TRBJ1-2, with TRBD1 as a possible D gene (6 bases). The germline CDR1 and CDR2 sequences are LGHDT and YNNKEL (reference sequence). The CDR3 totals 17 residues. Deletions cut 4 bases from V and 8 bases from J, with 26 bases between. In DNA form, the CDR3 reads TGTGCCAGCAGCCTGGGGCCTTACGTAACAGGGAGTTGGGGCTACACCTTC. This codes for CASSLGPYVTGSWGYTF.

The chain combines TRBV4-2 with TRBJ1-3; D perhaps matches TRBD1 (5 bases). V was trimmed by 0 bases and J by 2 bases, leaving 14 bases between them. Germline loops: CDR1 LGHNA, CDR2 YNFKEQ. This CDR3 is built from 17 residues. CDR3: CASSQEGHRPPGNTIYF. The CDR3, as DNA: TGTGCCAGCAGCCAAGAAGGGCACAGGCCTCCTGGAAACACCATATATTTT.

This chain joins TRBV4-3 and TRBJ2-1, with D uncertain. Germline lookup yields CDR1 LGHNA and CDR2 YSLEER. There are 16 residues in the CDR3. V was cut by 3 bases and J by 0 bases, with 12 bases left in between. CDR3 bases: TGCGCCAGCAGCCACTCTACCACCAACTCCTACAATGAGCAGTTCTTC. Translated: CASSHSTTNSYNEQFF.

The J gene is TRBJ2-5, the V gene TRBV3-1 (or the pseudogene TRBV3-2), with TRBD2 as a possible D gene (5 bases). The V end was cut by 0 bases, the J end by 5 bases, with 13 bases between. The CDR3 is 15 amino acids. The germline V gene has CDR1 LGHDT and CDR2 YNNKEL (reference sequence). The chain's CDR3 is CASSQERLAFETQYF. The DNA of the CDR3 is TGTGCCAGCAGCCAAGAGCGTCTAGCCTTCGAGACCCAGTACTTC.

The rearrangement links TRBV15 to TRBJ2-3; D not resolved. This CDR3 comprises 14 residues. The germline CDR1 and CDR2 sequences are LNHNV and YYDKDF (reference sequence). Deletions cut 0 bases from V and 11 bases from J, with 15 bases between. DNA for the CDR3: TGTGCCACCAGCAGAGAAGGAGCCACTGTTGGGCAGTATTTT. It specifies CATSREGATVGQYF.

The chain recombines TRBV12-5 with TRBJ2-5; 16 bases match TRBD2. Germline assignment: CDR1 LGHNT and CDR2 FRNRAP. V dropped 0 bases and J dropped 5; count of bases not matched to a gene: 15. The CDR3 is 21 amino acids. Written as DNA, the CDR3 is TGTGCTAGTGGTTTGGTTCCCTCCCATTCGGGACTAGCGGGGGGGACGGAGACCCAGTACTTC. It encodes CASGLVPSHSGLAGGTETQYF.

V gene TRBV11-2 combines with J gene TRBJ2-4; maybe TRBD2 (7 bases). Deletions cut 4 bases from V and 7 bases from J, with 17 bases between. Per the germline V gene, CDR1 is SGHAT and CDR2 is FQNNGV. The CDR3 contains 15 residues. The CDR3 nucleotides read TGTGCCAGCAGCTCAGGGGACACGGGGGGTAACATTCAGTACTTC. Its translation is CASSSGDTGGNIQYF.

The gene calls are TRBV6-8 and TRBJ2-7, with TRBD1 matching 10 bases. Germline trimming cut 6 bases from V and 4 bases from J; bases unmatched to any gene: 12. The CDR3 consists of 16 residues. Germline lookup yields CDR1 MNHGY and CDR2 SAAAGT. CDR3 protein: CASSSPSRQGAYEQYF. CDR3 coding DNA: TGTGCCAGCAGCTCCCCTAGCAGACAGGGGGCTTACGAGCAGTACTTC.

This sequence joins TRBV5-6 and TRBJ2-1, with a possible D match to TRBD1 (6 bases). Germline CDR1 reads SGHDT; CDR2 reads YYEEEE. CDR3 length: 16 amino acids. Trimming pared 4 bases from V and 6 bases from J, leaving 20 bases between. The CDR3 sequence: CASSPTGQPSGNEQFF. CDR3 nucleotide sequence: TGTGCCAGCAGCCCTACCGGACAGCCCTCTGGCAATGAGCAGTTCTTC.

The V call is TRBV9, the J call TRBJ2-3, with D possibly TRBD2 on 7 matching bases. The CDR3 sequence is 17 residues long. The germline V and J ends were trimmed by 2 bases and 0 bases, with 16 bases remaining between them. Germline CDR1 SGDLS, CDR2 YYNGEE. CDR3 sequence (DNA): TGTGCCAGCAGCGTCGCCGCGGGGGCCGATAGCACAGATACGCAGTATTTT. This codes for CASSVAAGADSTDTQYF.

The chain joins TRBV7-8 to TRBJ1-1; 7 bases fit TRBD1. After removal of 3 bases from V and 5 bases from J, the junction contained 6 bases not matched to a gene. Germline lookup yields CDR1 SGHVS and CDR2 FQNEAQ. The CDR3 is 14 amino acids. CDR3 nucleotides: TGTGCCAGCAGCTTTCTACAGGGACAGACTGAAGCTTTCTTT. Its translation is CASSFLQGQTEAFF.

The chain links TRBV19 to TRBJ2-6; 8 nucleotides align to TRBD1. Germline V CDR1 and CDR2: LNHDA, SQIVND (reference sequence). The CDR3 length is 15 residues. The J segment lost 1 base and the V segment lost 7 bases, leaving 3 bases of the junction unmatched. The CDR3 reads CASTRQGSGANVLTF. The CDR3 DNA reads as TGTGCCAGTACCCGACAGGGGTCTGGGGCCAACGTCCTGACTTTC. Together with reference TRBV19 and TRBJ2-6, the CDR3 gives the full variable domain: DGGITQSPKYLFRKEGQNVTLSCEQNLNHDAMYWYRQDPGQGLRLIYYSQIVNDFQKGDIAEGYSVSREKKESFPLTVTSAQKNPTAFYLCASTRQGSGANVLTFGAGSRLTVL.

This chain connects TRBV28 to TRBJ1-6, with D perhaps matching TRBD1 (5 bases). Per germline, CDR1 MDHEN and CDR2 SYDVKM. This CDR3 contains 15 residues. The V end was cut by 2 bases, the J end by 5 bases, with 10 bases between. CDR3 residues: CASSLPRQNNSPLHF. The CDR3 DNA sequence: TGTGCCAGCAGTTTACCCCGACAGAATAATTCACCCCTCCACTTT.

The V and J genes are TRBV3-1 (or the pseudogene TRBV3-2) and TRBJ2-7; 8 positions match TRBD2. V was pared by 1 base and J by 0 bases, with 5 bases of the junction left unmatched. The CDR3 consists of 16 residues. Germline CDR1 reads LGHDT; CDR2 reads YNNKEL (reference sequence). CDR3 nucleotide sequence: TGTGCCAGCAGCCAAGGAAGGCGGGGGGCCTCCTACGAGCAGTACTTC. Translation gives CASSQGRRGASYEQYF.

The chain couples TRBV7-6 to TRBJ1-2; possibly TRBD1 for D (6 bases). Germline V gives CDR1 SGHVS, CDR2 FNYEAQ. V lost 5 bases and J 0 bases, leaving 16 bases between the germline ends. The CDR3 is made up of 16 amino acids. DNA of the CDR3: TGTGCCAGCAGCCGCTTTACAGGGATAGCTAACTATGGCTACACCTTC. It encodes CASSRFTGIANYGYTF.

J is TRBJ1-2 and V is TRBV5-6; D gene ambiguous. Germline-derived CDR1 and CDR2 are SGHDT and YYEEEE. The ends were cut back, 0 bases at V and 4 bases at J, with 7 bases in the middle. CDR3 length: 13 amino acids. In DNA form, the CDR3 reads TGTGCCAGCAGCTTGGACAGAGCCTATGGCTACACCTTC. Its translation: CASSLDRAYGYTF.

This sequence joins TRBV19 and TRBJ2-7; D is unclear. The CDR3 runs 15 residues. Trimming shortened V by 7 bases and J by 3 bases, and 19 bases separated the two germline ends. Germline assignment: CDR1 LNHDA and CDR2 SQIVND (reference sequence). The CDR3: CASKVRDSLVYEQYF. The CDR3 coding sequence is TGTGCCAGTAAAGTGCGTGACTCGTTGGTCTACGAGCAGTACTTC.

In its sample, this clone was seen a few times. J is TRBJ1-2 and V is TRBV6-2 or TRBV6-3, with TRBD1 matching 7 bases. The V and J ends lost 5 bases and 3 bases, in that order; junction bases with no gene match: 9. The CDR3 runs to 15 residues. Germline V gene sequence: CDR1 MNHEY, CDR2 SVGEGT. The CDR3 loop is CASSTYGTDDYGYTF. Written as DNA, the CDR3 is TGTGCCAGCAGTACCTATGGGACAGACGACTATGGCTACACCTTC.

The chain carries TRBV5-1 and TRBJ2-1; 8 bases map to TRBD2. The CDR3 consists of 13 residues. With V trimmed by 3 bases and J by 8 bases, 4 bases remained unmatched. CDR1 is SGHRS and CDR2 is YFSETQ in the germline V gene. The CDR3 DNA reads TGCGCCAGCAGCTCGGGGGGGCAGGATGAGCAGTTCTTC. Residues: CASSSGGQDEQFF.

The rearrangement uses TRBV7-3 and TRBJ2-2, with a tentative D call TRBD2 (5 bases). Trimming stripped 4 bases from V and 7 bases from J, with 16 bases between. The germline gives CDR1 SGHTA, CDR2 FQGTGA. This CDR3 has 15 amino acids. CDR3 sequence: CASSYGGSSIGELFF. In DNA form, the CDR3 reads TGTGCCAGCAGCTACGGCGGGTCCTCCATCGGGGAGCTGTTTTTT.

The rearrangement links TRBV7-8 to TRBJ2-5; TRBD1 might be the D (6 bases). The CDR3 contains 16 residues. Germline V gene lookup returns CDR1 SGHVS and CDR2 FQNEAQ. Deletions cut 3 bases from V and 5 bases from J, with 19 bases between. The CDR3: CASSFDRRGSSETQYF. For the CDR3, the DNA is TGTGCCAGCAGCTTTGATCGCAGGGGCAGTTCTGAGACCCAGTACTTC.

The chain joins TRBV5-1 to TRBJ2-7; D perhaps matches TRBD1 (6 bases). CDR1 SGHRS and CDR2 YFSETQ come from the germline V gene. V lost 0 bases and J 6 bases, leaving 13 bases between the germline ends. The CDR3 runs 14 residues. The CDR3 nucleotides read TGCGCCAGCAGCTTGGTTCCAGGGGCCAGCGAGCAGTACTTC. Residues: CASSLVPGASEQYF. Variable domain in full (rest from reference TRBV5-1 and TRBJ2-7): KAGVTQTPRYLIKTRGQQVTLSCSPISGHRSVSWYQQTPGQGLQFLFEYFSETQRNKGNFPGRFSGRQFSNSRSEMNVSTLELGDSALYLCASSLVPGASEQYFGPGTRLTVT.

The chain is built from TRBV19 and TRBJ1-6; TRBD1 matches 7 bases. From germline, CDR1 is LNHDA and CDR2 SQIVND (reference sequence). The length of the CDR3 is 12 residues. V gave up 5 bases and J gave up 14 bases; unmatched junction bases: 6. DNA of the CDR3: TGTGCCAGTAGTGGTCAGGGGGGAGCCCTCCACTTT. Translated, it gives CASSGQGGALHF.

This clone has just one count. V and J are TRBV11-2 and TRBJ1-1; unclear D gene. V lost 3 bases and J 4 bases, leaving 12 bases between the germline ends. CDR3 length equals 14 residues. Germline CDR1 and CDR2: SGHAT and FQNNGV. The CDR3 spells CASSLWEASTEAFF. DNA for the CDR3: TGTGCCAGCAGCTTGTGGGAGGCGAGCACTGAAGCTTTCTTT.